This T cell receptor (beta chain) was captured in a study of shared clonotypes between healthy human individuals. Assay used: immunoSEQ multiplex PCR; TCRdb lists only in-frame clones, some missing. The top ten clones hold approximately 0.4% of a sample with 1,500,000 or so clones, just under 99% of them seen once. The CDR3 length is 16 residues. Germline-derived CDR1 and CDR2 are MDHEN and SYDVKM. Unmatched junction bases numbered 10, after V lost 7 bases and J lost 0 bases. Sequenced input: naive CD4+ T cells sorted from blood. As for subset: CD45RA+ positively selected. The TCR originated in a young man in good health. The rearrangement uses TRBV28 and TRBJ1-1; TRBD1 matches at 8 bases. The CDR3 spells CASIERTGLLNTEAFF. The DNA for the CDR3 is TGTGCCAGCATCGAACGGACAGGGCTTTTGAACACTGAAGCTTTCTTT.